One and the same sample provided the 22 T cell receptor beta chains below, sequenced in a study of CD8+ T cells in alopecia areata. Treatment reported: oral pan-JAK inhibitor, 5-10 mg twice daily. Investigators isolated RNA and reverse transcribed it into cDNA to act as the sequencing template. Method: immunoSEQ multiplex PCR; TCRdb's copy keeps in-frame clones and lacks some. Of approximately 210,000 clones listed, 64% are singletons. The sample here was CD4+ T cells sorted from blood, taken at week 4, from a patient treated with tofacitinib. These receptors were collected from a human donor with alopecia areata.

Worth noting for this clone: Other DNA sequences in the sample encode the same CDR3. The chain joins TRBV29-1 to TRBJ2-3, with D unclear. Germline CDR1 reads SQVTM; CDR2 reads ANQGSEA. Between the trimmed V and J ends, which lost 1 base and 1 base, there was a span of 3 bases. The CDR3 contains 12 residues. CDR3 DNA sequence: TGCAGCGTTGAAGCGGGCACAGATACGCAGTATTTT. This translates into CSVEAGTDTQYF.

As DNA, the CDR3 is TGCAGCGTTGACGTGGGTAGCGAGCAGTACTTC. Its protein is CSVDVGSEQYF. J is TRBJ2-7 and V is TRBV29-1; D gene uncertain. The CDR3 covers 11 residues. Trimming pared 3 bases from V and 6 bases from J, leaving 9 bases between. Germline CDR1 and CDR2: SQVTM and ANQGSEA.

V and J are TRBV29-1 and TRBJ1-1; 9 nucleotides agree with TRBD1. Germline CDR1 SQVTM, CDR2 ANQGSEA. CDR3 length: 14 residues. V shed 6 bases and J 1 base; nucleotides not matched to a gene: 6. CDR3 protein: CSVLQGAPNTEAFF. CDR3 DNA sequence: TGCAGCGTCTTACAGGGGGCGCCGAACACTGAAGCTTTCTTT.

J is TRBJ1-1 and V is TRBV11-2; no clear D. Germline V gene data show CDR1 as SGHAT and CDR2 as FQNNGV. V dropped 2 bases and J dropped 6 bases, with 10 bases sitting between them. The CDR3 totals 13 residues. CDR3 in amino acids: CASSLRAVPEAFF. The CDR3 DNA reads TGTGCCAGCAGCTTAAGGGCAGTTCCTGAAGCTTTCTTT.

The chain recombines TRBV2 with TRBJ1-2, with 9 bases lining up with TRBD1. The CDR3 is 14 residues long. Per germline, CDR1 SNHLY and CDR2 FYNNEI. The trim removed 4 bases at V and 7 bases at J, leaving 7 bases unmatched. CDR3 amino acids: CASSGLQGASGYTF. CDR3 DNA: TGTGCCAGCAGTGGATTACAGGGGGCAAGTGGCTACACCTTC.

This clone was picked up a small number of times. V is TRBV11-2 and J is TRBJ1-2; a weak D match, TRBD1 (5 bases). Trimming took 1 base from V and 8 from J, leaving 20 bases between them. The CDR3 is 16 amino acids. CDR1 is SGHAT, CDR2 FQNNGV, per germline. The CDR3 DNA is TGTGCCAGCAGCTTAGTCCCCTTGGGCAGGGCCGTCGGCTACACCTTC. It yields the protein CASSLVPLGRAVGYTF.

This chain connects TRBV7-2 to TRBJ2-1; D not resolved. Trimming removed 5 bases from V and 6 bases from J, with 17 bases in between. Germline CDR1 SGHTA, CDR2 FQGNSA. The CDR3 runs to 15 residues. The CDR3 nucleotides are TGTGCCAGCAGCGCACTGATGTGGCAATCCAATGAGCAGTTCTTC. Its translation: CASSALMWQSNEQFF.

The genes are TRBV5-1 and TRBJ2-3, with TRBD1 as a possible D gene (6 bases). The CDR3 has 15 residues. V lost 0 bases and J 5 bases, leaving 13 bases between the germline ends. The germline CDR1 and CDR2 sequences are SGHRS and YFSETQ. For the CDR3, the DNA is TGCGCCAGCAGCTTGGGGCAGGGGTACGGAGATACGCAGTATTTT. Translated, it gives CASSLGQGYGDTQYF.

V gene TRBV30 combines with J gene TRBJ1-1; no reliable D call. Germline values: CDR1 GTSNPN, CDR2 SVGIG (reference sequence). The CDR3 is 13 amino acids. Trimming left V 3 bases short and J 0 bases short, with 8 bases between. CDR3 DNA: TGTGCCTGGAGAGTGTCCATGAACACTGAAGCTTTCTTT. Translating gives CAWRVSMNTEAFF. The entire variable domain, with the rest obtained from reference TRBV30 and TRBJ1-1, is as follows: SQTIHQWPATLVQPVGSPLSLECTVEGTSNPNLYWYRQAAGRGLQLLFYSVGIGQISSEVPQNLSASRPQDRQFILSSKKLLLSDSGFYLCAWRVSMNTEAFFGQGTRLTVV.

The rearrangement uses TRBV11-2 and TRBJ1-1, with 7 bases matching TRBD1. The V gene's germline CDR1 is SGHAT and CDR2 FQNNGV. The CDR3 runs 13 residues. The V and J ends lost 4 bases and 7 bases, in that order; junction bases with no gene match: 6. The DNA of the CDR3 is TGTGCCAGCAGCTCGATGGGACAGATTGAAGCTTTCTTT. It codes for CASSSMGQIEAFF. The full variable domain, its missing parts supplied by reference TRBV11-2 and TRBJ1-1, is EAGVAQSPRYKIIEKRQSVAFWCNPISGHATLYWYQQILGQGPKLLIQFQNNGVVDDSQLPKDRFSAERLKGVDSTLKIQPAKLEDSAVYLCASSSMGQIEAFFGQGTRLTVV.

The rearrangement uses TRBV7-9 and TRBJ2-1; 7 nucleotides match TRBD2. This CDR3 has 15 residues. V was clipped by 7 bases and J by 0 bases; unmatched bases: 6. The germline gives CDR1 SEHNR, CDR2 FQNEAQ (reference sequence). CDR3 loop: CASTRAGDSYNEQFF. The CDR3 DNA reads as TGTGCCAGCACCCGTGCGGGGGACTCCTACAATGAGCAGTTCTTC.

Only a few counts were recorded for this clone. The chain recombines TRBV6-5 with TRBJ2-5; TRBD2 aligns across 7 bases. The CDR3 is 13 amino acids. Losses at the gene ends were 5 bases for V and 3 bases for J; bases not matched to a gene: 3. Germline loops: CDR1 MNHEY, CDR2 SVGAGI. CDR3 nucleotide sequence: TGTGCCAGCAGTACCGGGACTAAAGAGACCCAGTACTTC. Protein sequence: CASSTGTKETQYF.

This clone was seen only a few times. CDR3: CASSPPGIYEQYF. The CDR3 DNA reads as TGTGCCAGCAGCCCACCCGGCATCTACGAGCAGTACTTC. This chain uses TRBV7-9 with TRBJ2-7; D is unclear. This CDR3 spans 13 amino acids. V dropped 5 bases and J dropped 3 bases, with 11 bases sitting between them. Germline lookup yields CDR1 SEHNR and CDR2 FQNEAQ (reference sequence).

This clone appeared once. The rearrangement joins TRBV29-1 to TRBJ1-1; D uncertain. The CDR3 covers 11 residues. V was cut by 7 bases and J by 13 bases, with 19 bases left in between. Germline CDR1 and CDR2: SQVTM and ANQGSEA. CDR3 region: CSATGRELHFF. The CDR3 coding sequence is TGCAGCGCCACCGGTCGGGAATTGCATTTCTTT.

The genes are TRBV5-6 and TRBJ2-4; 8 nucleotides line up with TRBD1. The V gene end was trimmed by 1 base and the J gene end by 8 bases; junction bases not matched to a gene: 8. CDR1 is SGHDT and CDR2 is YYEEEE in the germline V gene. This CDR3 is built from 15 residues. The CDR3 nucleotides read TGTGCCAGCAGCTTGCGCGGGACAGGAGGGCACATTCAGTACTTC. This translates into CASSLRGTGGHIQYF.

V is TRBV29-1 and J is TRBJ2-7, with no clear D. The CDR3 loop spans 10 amino acids. Germline V lookup: CDR1 SQVTM, CDR2 ANQGSEA. V lost 7 bases and J lost 9, with 13 bases in between. Here the CDR3 reads CSAGTEMQYF. In DNA form, the CDR3 reads TGCAGCGCCGGTACAGAGATGCAGTACTTC.

The chain is built from TRBV27 and TRBJ2-4, with D possibly matching TRBD1 (6 bases). The CDR3 is 14 amino acids. The V gene lost 5 bases and the J gene lost 1 base, with 9 bases spanning the gap. CDR1 MNHEY and CDR2 SMNVEV come from the germline V gene (reference sequence). The CDR3, as DNA: TGTGCCAGCAGTGAAGACAGGGCCAAAAACATTCAGTACTTC. Its protein product is CASSEDRAKNIQYF.

Remarks on this clone: A read error may produce the germline difference seen at one junction end. The chain links TRBV5-1 to TRBJ2-5, with D perhaps given as TRBD1 or TRBD2 (5 bases each). This CDR3 spans 15 amino acids. CDR1 SGHRS and CDR2 YFSETQ come from the germline V gene. CDR3 loop: CASSLTGRREETQYF. The DNA of the CDR3 is TGCGCCAGCAGCTTGACGGGACGCCGGGAAGAGACACAGTACTTC.

This clone occurred once. The chain recombines TRBV18 with TRBJ2-5, with 8 bases lining up with TRBD1. Germline CDR1 reads KGHSH; CDR2 reads LQKENI. This CDR3 is 14 amino acids long. With V trimmed by 6 bases and J by 3 bases, 6 bases remained unmatched. Here the CDR3 reads CASSPGQAEETQYF. CDR3 sequence (DNA): TGTGCCAGCTCGCCGGGACAGGCGGAAGAGACCCAGTACTTC. Supplemented by reference TRBV18 and TRBJ2-5, the full variable domain reads NAGVMQNPRHLVRRRGQEARLRCSPMKGHSHVYWYRQLPEEGLKFMVYLQKENIIDESGMPKERFSAEFPKEGPSILRIQQVVRGDSAAYFCASSPGQAEETQYFGPGTRLLVL.

This clone turned up a few times. This rearrangement joins TRBV10-3 to TRBJ2-1; 8 bases are shared with TRBD1. With V trimmed by 6 bases and J by 8 bases, 6 bases remained unmatched. The CDR3 totals 13 residues. Germline CDR1 reads ENHRY; CDR2 reads SYGVKD. Here the CDR3 DNA reads TGTGCCATCAGCGAGACAGGGGATGATGAGCAGTTCTTC. Its translation: CAISETGDDEQFF.

In this sample, this clone turned up a few times. V and J are TRBV29-1 and TRBJ2-3; D might be TRBD1 or TRBD2, each matching 6 bases. This CDR3 spans 12 amino acids. Germline CDR1 is SQVTM and CDR2 is ANQGSEA. V was cut by 5 bases and J by 6 bases, with 12 bases left in between. The CDR3 DNA is TGCAGCGTTCGGGGGCCACAGGATACGCAGTATTTT. Its translation is CSVRGPQDTQYF.

This rearrangement joins TRBV6-1 to TRBJ2-2; D is perhaps TRBD1 (5 bases). This CDR3 is 14 amino acids long. V lost 7 bases, J lost 1 base, and 10 bases lay in between. Germline V lookup: CDR1 MNHNS, CDR2 SASEGT. DNA of the CDR3: TGTGCCAGCAAGCCAGGGCGGAACACCGGGGAGCTGTTTTTT. It specifies CASKPGRNTGELFF.